This is a list of T cell receptor beta chains from one sample in a study of T cells after somatic rescue of genetic block. Assay used: immunoSEQ multiplex PCR; TCRdb lists only in-frame clones, some missing. The sample carries tens of thousands of clones, around 90% recorded once. Sequencing input: peripheral blood mononuclear cells (PBMCs). These receptors all come from a woman aged 18-29 years. Both conserved end residues are part of each CDR3. Each record gives: J gene, V gene, D gene, CDR3 protein, CDR3 DNA. D genes are given only for firm matches.

j_gene: TRBJ2-7
v_gene: TRBV5-1
d_gene: .
CDR3aa: CASSPSGTVYEQYF
CDR3nt: TGCGCCAGCAGCCCTTCCGGGACGGTCTACGAGCAGTACTTC

j_gene: TRBJ1-4
v_gene: TRBV28
d_gene: TRBD1
CDR3aa: CASSLLGQGTSSPRKLFF
CDR3nt: TGTGCCAGCAGTTTATTGGGACAGGGGACATCGTCCCCCCGAAAACTGTTTTTT

j_gene: TRBJ1-4
v_gene: TRBV15
d_gene: .
CDR3aa: CATRGATNEKLFF
CDR3nt: TGTGCCACCCGGGGGGCAACTAATGAAAAACTGTTTTTT

j_gene: TRBJ1-1
v_gene: TRBV7-9
d_gene: .
CDR3aa: CASSLQASRTEAFF
CDR3nt: TGTGCCAGCAGCTTACAGGCTTCTAGGACTGAAGCTTTCTTT

j_gene: TRBJ2-7
v_gene: TRBV5-1
d_gene: .
CDR3aa: CASSLDGRTYVEQYF
CDR3nt: TGCGCCAGCAGCTTGGATGGCAGGACCTACGTTGAGCAGTACTTC

j_gene: TRBJ2-7
v_gene: TRBV5-5
d_gene: .
CDR3aa: CASSRYGTPSYEQYF
CDR3nt: TGTGCCAGCAGCCGGTACGGGACCCCGTCCTACGAGCAGTACTTC

j_gene: TRBJ1-5
v_gene: TRBV7-2
d_gene: TRBD1
CDR3aa: CASSKQGVSNQPQHF
CDR3nt: TGTGCCAGCAGCAAACAGGGGGTGAGCAATCAGCCCCAGCATTTT

j_gene: TRBJ2-7
v_gene: TRBV29-1
d_gene: TRBD1
CDR3aa: CSVEGQPDPYEQYF
CDR3nt: TGCAGCGTTGAGGGACAGCCAGATCCCTACGAGCAGTACTTC

j_gene: TRBJ2-2
v_gene: TRBV6-5
d_gene: TRBD2
CDR3aa: CASSYGGLVGTGELFF
CDR3nt: TGTGCCAGCAGTTACGGGGGACTAGTGGGTACCGGGGAGCTGTTTTTT

j_gene: TRBJ2-1
v_gene: TRBV9
d_gene: TRBD2
CDR3aa: CASSVTSVGQFF
CDR3nt: TGTGCCAGCAGCGTGACTAGCGTCGGACAGTTCTTC

j_gene: TRBJ2-7
v_gene: TRBV11-2
d_gene: TRBD2
CDR3aa: CASSLLSGGTHEQYF
CDR3nt: TGTGCCAGCAGCTTGCTATCGGGGGGTACCCACGAGCAGTACTTC

j_gene: TRBJ2-1
v_gene: TRBV4-2
d_gene: .
CDR3aa: CASSQGDRAAHNEQFF
CDR3nt: TGTGCCAGCAGCCAAGGAGACCGGGCCGCTCACAATGAGCAGTTCTTC

j_gene: TRBJ1-2
v_gene: TRBV7-9
d_gene: .
CDR3aa: CASSLLPLTNVGYTF
CDR3nt: TGTGCCAGCAGCTTATTACCGCTGACCAACGTAGGCTACACCTTC

j_gene: TRBJ2-1
v_gene: TRBV28
d_gene: TRBD2
CDR3aa: CASIWGLAGPYNEQFF
CDR3nt: TGTGCCAGCATTTGGGGACTAGCGGGGCCATACAATGAGCAGTTCTTC

j_gene: TRBJ1-2
v_gene: TRBV21-1
d_gene: .
CDR3aa: CASSKALDRNTYGYTF
CDR3nt: TGTGCCAGCAGCAAAGCGCTTGACAGGAACACCTATGGCTACACCTTC